This passage covers 24 T cell receptor beta chains from one sample sequenced in a study of T cells expressing NK-cell markers. No DNA is given; TCRdb re-called the 5' RACE reads and lists each CDR3 protein once. This sample contains 200,000 to 300,000 distinct CDR3 sequences. The sequencing input was blood T cells: a sorted CD56 or NKG2C T cell subset, CD4+ or CD8+ T cells, or bulk PBMC T cells (not recorded which). All receptors derive from a man in his late teens or twenties in good health.

The chain links TRBV10-3 to TRBJ2-1. The germline gives CDR1 ENHRY, CDR2 SYGVKD. CDR3 size: 14 residues. The CDR3: CATQPTKAYNEQFF.

The chain is built from TRBV18 and TRBJ2-1; the D call from TCRdb, TRBD1, cannot be confirmed without DNA. This CDR3 is 16 amino acids long. The germline V gene has CDR1 KGHSH and CDR2 LQKENI. This CDR3 reads CASSLFAGRGNNEQFF. The whole variable domain, filled in from reference TRBV18 and TRBJ2-1, reads NAGVMQNPRHLVRRRGQEARLRCSPMKGHSHVYWYRQLPEEGLKFMVYLQKENIIDESGMPKERFSAEFPKEGPSILRIQQVVRGDSAAYFCASSLFAGRGNNEQFFGPGTRLTVL.

This chain uses TRBV20-1 with TRBJ1-1; without DNA, the TCRdb call of TRBD1 cannot be checked. The CDR3 is made up of 14 amino acids. The V gene's germline CDR1 is DFQATT and CDR2 SNEGSKA (reference sequence). The CDR3: CSATSDSTGTEAFF.

This rearrangement joins TRBV12-3 or TRBV12-4 to TRBJ2-1; there is no DNA to check the TCRdb D call of TRBD1. This CDR3 is built from 16 residues. CDR3 sequence: CASSRTGAHLYNEQFF.

V is TRBV6-1 and J is TRBJ2-3; TCRdb's D gene call, TRBD1, goes unchecked for lack of DNA. The CDR3 consists of 15 residues. The germline V gene encodes CDR1 MNHNS and CDR2 SASEGT. The CDR3 loop is CASRNTGISADTQYF.

The chain carries TRBV19 and TRBJ2-3; the D call from TCRdb, TRBD2, cannot be confirmed without DNA. The CDR3 extends over 15 amino acids. Germline V lookup: CDR1 LNHDA, CDR2 SQIVND (reference sequence). The CDR3 here is CASTTLADSTDTQYF.

The chain couples TRBV9 to TRBJ2-5; TCRdb reports TRBD1, a call that lacks DNA to check it against. Germline loops: CDR1 SGDLS, CDR2 YYNGEE. This CDR3 is 13 amino acids long. CDR3 sequence: CASSYHREETQYF.

This chain joins TRBV30 and TRBJ2-1; TCRdb's D call of TRBD2 is untestable without DNA. Germline loops: CDR1 GTSNPN, CDR2 SVGIG (reference sequence). The length of the CDR3 is 19 residues. The CDR3 sequence: CAWRRVKGALAGVNNEQFF.

The gene calls are TRBV29-1 and TRBJ2-1; TCRdb lists TRBD1, though no DNA is available to test this call. The germline CDR1 and CDR2 sequences are SQVTM and ANQGSEA. The CDR3 is 15 amino acids. CDR3 in amino acids: CSGQRGTGGYNEQFF.

The V and J genes are TRBV5-6 and TRBJ2-7; the TCRdb D gene call, TRBD1, has no DNA to confirm it. The V gene's germline CDR1 is SGHDT and CDR2 YYEEEE. CDR3 length: 13 residues. CDR3: CASSLEEALEQYF.

This sequence joins TRBV24-1 and TRBJ2-3; TCRdb designates TRBD1, a call that cannot be tested without DNA. This CDR3 comprises 14 residues. Germline V lookup: CDR1 KGHDR, CDR2 SFDVKD. Here the CDR3 reads CATSDFTGTDTQYF.

The rearrangement uses TRBV20-1 and TRBJ1-5; TCRdb's D gene call, TRBD1, goes unchecked for lack of DNA. Germline CDR1 DFQATT, CDR2 SNEGSKA (reference sequence). The CDR3 is 14 residues long. The CDR3 protein is CSAGTGVSNQPQHF.

The chain uses TRBV18 and TRBJ2-7. The CDR3 contains 15 residues. The germline V gene has CDR1 KGHSH and CDR2 LQKENI. The CDR3 loop is CASSPPGVLSYEQYF.

The V and J genes are TRBV29-1 and TRBJ2-7; TCRdb's D call of TRBD1 is untestable without DNA. From germline, CDR1 is SQVTM and CDR2 ANQGSEA. CDR3 length: 11 amino acids. CDR3 amino acids: CSAMDRVEQYF.

The rearrangement joins TRBV29-1 to TRBJ2-1; TCRdb gives TRBD1 as the D gene, but with no DNA this cannot be confirmed. The CDR3 contains 16 residues. The V gene's germline CDR1 is SQVTM and CDR2 ANQGSEA. The CDR3 is CSVGQPDRGLTDEQFF.

The rearrangement joins TRBV5-4 to TRBJ1-1; TCRdb picks TRBD1, but there is no DNA to check that call. CDR1 is SGHNT and CDR2 is YYREEE in the germline V gene (reference sequence). There are 16 residues in the CDR3. The CDR3 loop is CASSFPRGAMNTEAFF.

The rearrangement links TRBV29-1 to TRBJ2-1; without DNA, the TCRdb call of TRBD1 cannot be checked. Germline-derived CDR1 and CDR2 are SQVTM and ANQGSEA. This CDR3 is 13 amino acids long. CDR3 sequence: CSAVRDSNNEQFF.

The chain joins TRBV29-1 to TRBJ2-5; TCRdb proposes TRBD1, but this gene call is untestable without DNA. CDR1 and CDR2 from the germline V gene are SQVTM and ANQGSEA. This CDR3 spans 12 amino acids. Here the CDR3 reads CSVFPGTETQYF.

The rearrangement links TRBV20-1 to TRBJ1-4. Per germline, CDR1 DFQATT and CDR2 SNEGSKA (reference sequence). This CDR3 is built from 15 residues. The CDR3: CSARDQIRANEKLFF.

The chain uses TRBV6-1 and TRBJ2-1. The length of the CDR3 is 13 residues. Germline V gene lookup returns CDR1 MNHNS and CDR2 SASEGT. The CDR3 reads CASSRGSYNEQFF.

This rearrangement joins TRBV20-1 to TRBJ2-1. The CDR3 is made up of 11 amino acids. Germline lookup yields CDR1 DFQATT and CDR2 SNEGSKA (reference sequence). The CDR3 sequence is CSARRRNEQFF.

V gene TRBV20-1 combines with J gene TRBJ2-1; TCRdb designates TRBD1, a call that cannot be tested without DNA. The germline V gene has CDR1 DFQATT and CDR2 SNEGSKA (reference sequence). This CDR3 is built from 13 residues. CDR3 amino acids: CSSVRGRNNEQFF.

V is TRBV12-3 or TRBV12-4 and J is TRBJ1-3. This CDR3 is built from 17 residues. CDR3 sequence reads: CASSLRVSLSSGNTIYF.

The chain combines TRBV28 with TRBJ1-5; checking the TCRdb D call of TRBD1 is not possible without DNA. CDR3 size: 18 residues. Germline CDR1 reads MDHEN; CDR2 reads SYDVKM. This CDR3 reads CASSSGTGGLVGNQPQHF.